This T cell receptor (beta chain) was recovered during a study of CD8+CD57+ T cells in acquired aplastic anemia. CDR1 and CDR2 (germline): SGHVS, FQNEAQ. Trimming took 7 bases from V and 0 from J; bases not matched to a gene: 6. This CDR3 has 14 residues. For CDR3 and TCR beta VDJ profiling, genomic DNA was the template used. TCRdb re-analysed the reads in MiXCR, keeping a single row per CDR3 protein. The table includes around 190,000 distinct CDR3 sequences, around half detected once. Only one count was recorded for this clonotype. J is TRBJ2-7 and V is TRBV7-8; 7 positions match TRBD1. The sequenced material came from sorted CD4+, CD8+, or CD8+CD57+ T cells (not recorded which) from PBMCs. This clonotype originated in a human donor in good health, serving as a control. The CDR3 here is CASTTGASSYEQYF. CDR3 DNA sequence: TGTGCCAGCACAACAGGGGCGAGCTCCTACGAGCAGTACTTC.